Listed below are T cell receptor beta chains from one sample, sequenced in a study of blood T cell repertoires in COVID-19. Clones were read by immunoSEQ multiplex PCR, and TCRdb kept only the in-frame ones, dropping some. The table has under 200,000 clones, about 88% seen once. Sequencing used peripheral blood. These TCRs come from a man aged 30-40 years with active or convalescent COVID-19. Each CDR3 is given without its conserved first and last residue. Fields, in order: J gene, CDR3 length, V gene, CDR3 protein.

j_call: TRBJ1-5
cdr3_length: 14
v_call: TRBV19
cdr3_aa: ASSMSPGQGTQPQH

j_call: TRBJ2-3
cdr3_length: 14
v_call: TRBV3-1/TRBV3-2
cdr3_aa: ASSLLGTSGTDTQY

j_call: TRBJ2-1
cdr3_length: 12
v_call: TRBV30
cdr3_aa: AWSVQGGRDEQF

j_call: TRBJ1-1
cdr3_length: 14
v_call: TRBV3-1/TRBV3-2
cdr3_aa: ASSQEGGGRITEAF

j_call: TRBJ2-3
cdr3_length: 10
v_call: TRBV19
cdr3_aa: ASSLLADTQY

j_call: TRBJ1-6
cdr3_length: 13
v_call: TRBV3-1/TRBV3-2
cdr3_aa: ASSQGTPYNSPLH

j_call: TRBJ2-4
cdr3_length: 11
v_call: TRBV9
cdr3_aa: ASSVGGGSIQY

j_call: TRBJ1-5
cdr3_length: 14
v_call: TRBV7-2
cdr3_aa: ASSSHRAYSNQPQH

j_call: TRBJ1-2
cdr3_length: 13
v_call: TRBV18
cdr3_aa: ASSPDQGASYGYT

j_call: TRBJ1-1
cdr3_length: 14
v_call: TRBV5-1
cdr3_aa: ASSSGDFLMNTEAF

j_call: TRBJ2-5
cdr3_length: 14
v_call: TRBV7-6
cdr3_aa: ASSRGTSGTQETQY

j_call: TRBJ2-3
cdr3_length: 13
v_call: TRBV25-1
cdr3_aa: ASRTTRLHTDTQY

j_call: TRBJ1-1
cdr3_length: 11
v_call: TRBV4-2
cdr3_aa: ATSGGAGTEAF

j_call: TRBJ2-2
cdr3_length: 13
v_call: TRBV27
cdr3_aa: ASSLTSGVPGELF

j_call: TRBJ2-1
cdr3_length: 13
v_call: TRBV27
cdr3_aa: ASSWKTASYNEQF

j_call: TRBJ2-1
cdr3_length: 15
v_call: TRBV3-1/TRBV3-2
cdr3_aa: ASSLLTGSGGGNEQF

j_call: TRBJ1-2
cdr3_length: 14
v_call: TRBV9
cdr3_aa: ASSVEGTGSSYGYT

j_call: TRBJ2-7
cdr3_length: 13
v_call: TRBV3-1/TRBV3-2
cdr3_aa: ASSQVGGSSYEQY

j_call: TRBJ1-3
cdr3_length: 13
v_call: TRBV4-3
cdr3_aa: ASSQDQGDGNTIY

j_call: TRBJ2-1
cdr3_length: 11
v_call: TRBV13
cdr3_aa: ASSSGGPGEQF

j_call: TRBJ1-3
cdr3_length: 12
v_call: TRBV14
cdr3_aa: ASSPRDRRNTIY

j_call: TRBJ1-5
cdr3_length: 11
v_call: TRBV7-2
cdr3_aa: ASSDGGVQPQH

j_call: TRBJ2-2
cdr3_length: 15
v_call: TRBV27
cdr3_aa: ASSLYSGLANTGELF

j_call: TRBJ1-1
cdr3_length: 10
v_call: TRBV14
cdr3_aa: ASSPWNTEAF

j_call: TRBJ2-3
cdr3_length: 13
v_call: TRBV30
cdr3_aa: AWSVLGTGTDTQY

j_call: TRBJ1-2
cdr3_length: 13
v_call: TRBV18
cdr3_aa: ASSPLQQANYGYT

j_call: TRBJ2-2
cdr3_length: 11
v_call: TRBV6-4
cdr3_aa: ASSDTDYGELF

j_call: TRBJ2-1
cdr3_length: 13
v_call: TRBV7-9
cdr3_aa: ASSELAGGPAEQF

j_call: TRBJ2-1
cdr3_length: 13
v_call: TRBV4-3
cdr3_aa: ASSQDTGVRNEQF

j_call: TRBJ1-5
cdr3_length: 11
v_call: TRBV30
cdr3_aa: AWSAGGNQPQH

j_call: TRBJ1-3
cdr3_length: 12
v_call: TRBV2
cdr3_aa: ASSVIDSGNTIY

j_call: TRBJ2-1
cdr3_length: 12
v_call: TRBV27
cdr3_aa: ASSQTGVYNEQF

j_call: TRBJ1-1
cdr3_length: 11
v_call: TRBV2
cdr3_aa: ASQTETGSEAF

j_call: TRBJ2-3
cdr3_length: 12
v_call: TRBV20-1
cdr3_aa: SASTRTSTDTQY

j_call: TRBJ2-3
cdr3_length: 14
v_call: TRBV5-1
cdr3_aa: ASSLEQGTYTDTQY

j_call: TRBJ2-5
cdr3_length: 10
v_call: TRBV7-9
cdr3_aa: ASSLGVETQY

j_call: TRBJ1-1
cdr3_length: 12
v_call: TRBV7-2
cdr3_aa: ASSLSPGVTEAF

j_call: TRBJ2-5
cdr3_length: 12
v_call: TRBV6-5
cdr3_aa: ASSYDQYQETQY